A selection of T cell receptor beta chains follows, all from one sample in a study of PD-L1 blockade in urothelial cancer. Profiled with immunoSEQ multiplex PCR; TCRdb holds only in-frame clones, not every one. The sample includes about 35,000 clones, roughly a third seen only once; the top ten take around 10%. Sequenced material: tumor tissue, taken before atezolizumab (anti-PD-L1) treatment. All receptors come from a man between 60 and 70 years old with urothelial cancer. Each CDR3 is given with its conserved first and last residue. The D gene is left open where the match is weak. Size tells how often a clone was seen (once, few, many) or the class of an expanded clone, and some rows leave it out.

J	length	D	V	size	DNA	CDR3
TRBJ1-2	13	-	TRBV6-8	few	TGTGCCAGCACGTTCACAGCTCTATATGGCTACACCTTC	CASTFTALYGYTF
TRBJ1-1	15	-	TRBV11-3	-	TGTGCCAGCAGACGGACATACCTTGAAAACACTGAAGCTTTCTTT	CASRRTYLENTEAFF
TRBJ1-2	18	-	TRBV6-8	few	TGTGCCAGCAGTGGCAGCGGTGAGGTTCCGGGTTGGGGCTATGGCTACACCTTC	CASSGSGEVPGWGYGYTF
TRBJ1-3	14	-	TRBV6-7	few	TGTGCCAGCTCTTTCGACAGGTCTGGAAACACCATATATTTT	CASSFDRSGNTIYF
TRBJ2-1	15	TRBD2	TRBV6-8	-	TGTGCCAGCAGTTACTCGCGCGGGAGCTTCAGTGAGCAGTTCTTC	CASSYSRGSFSEQFF
TRBJ1-2	15	-	TRBV5-1	few	TGCGCCAGCAGCTTGGCGGCAGGGCAGGGTCATGGCTACACCTTC	CASSLAAGQGHGYTF
TRBJ1-4	15	-	TRBV18	few	TGTGCCAGCTCGCTGAACTCCGCAACTAATGAAAAACTGTTTTTT	CASSLNSATNEKLFF
TRBJ2-5	16	-	TRBV18	-	TGTGCCAGCTCACCACCGAAACTCTTAGAGCAACAGACCCAGTACTTC	CASSPPKLLEQQTQYF
TRBJ2-3	15	-	TRBV2	-	TGTGCCAGCAAACCCGCCGGGCGGGCCCCAGATACGCAGTATTTT	CASKPAGRAPDTQYF
TRBJ2-1	14	-	TRBV18	once	TGTGCCAGCTCACCGGTAGACCAGGGGAAGGAGCAGTTCTTC	CASSPVDQGKEQFF
TRBJ1-1	15	-	TRBV1	-	TGCGCCAGCAGCCAACCACGACAGGGACGGACTGAAGCTTTCTTT	CASSQPRQGRTEAFF
TRBJ2-1	19	TRBD2	TRBV19	-	TGTGCCAGTAGTATGGGAGGGACTAGCGGGAGGGGCGCCTACAATGAGCAGTTCTTC	CASSMGGTSGRGAYNEQFF
TRBJ1-3	16	-	TRBV2	few	TGTGCCAGCAGTGGGGCGGGCCCGAGATACGGAAACACCATATATTTT	CASSGAGPRYGNTIYF
TRBJ2-2	15	-	TRBV14	-	TGTGCCAGCAGCCAAAGACGGACTAACACCGGGGAGCTGTTTTTT	CASSQRRTNTGELFF